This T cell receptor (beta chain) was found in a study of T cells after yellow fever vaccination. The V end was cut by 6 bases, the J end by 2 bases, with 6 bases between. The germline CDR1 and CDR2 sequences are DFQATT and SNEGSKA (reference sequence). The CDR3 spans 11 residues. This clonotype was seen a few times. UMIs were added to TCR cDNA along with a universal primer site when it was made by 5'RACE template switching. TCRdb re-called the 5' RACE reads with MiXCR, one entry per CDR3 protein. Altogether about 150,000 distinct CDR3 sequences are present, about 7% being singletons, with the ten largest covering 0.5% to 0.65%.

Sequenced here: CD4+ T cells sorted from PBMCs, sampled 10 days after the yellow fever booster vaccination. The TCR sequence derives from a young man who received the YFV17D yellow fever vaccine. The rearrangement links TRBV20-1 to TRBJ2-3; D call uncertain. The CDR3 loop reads CSARPTDTQYF. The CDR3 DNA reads TGCAGTGCGAGACCCACAGATACGCAGTATTTT.